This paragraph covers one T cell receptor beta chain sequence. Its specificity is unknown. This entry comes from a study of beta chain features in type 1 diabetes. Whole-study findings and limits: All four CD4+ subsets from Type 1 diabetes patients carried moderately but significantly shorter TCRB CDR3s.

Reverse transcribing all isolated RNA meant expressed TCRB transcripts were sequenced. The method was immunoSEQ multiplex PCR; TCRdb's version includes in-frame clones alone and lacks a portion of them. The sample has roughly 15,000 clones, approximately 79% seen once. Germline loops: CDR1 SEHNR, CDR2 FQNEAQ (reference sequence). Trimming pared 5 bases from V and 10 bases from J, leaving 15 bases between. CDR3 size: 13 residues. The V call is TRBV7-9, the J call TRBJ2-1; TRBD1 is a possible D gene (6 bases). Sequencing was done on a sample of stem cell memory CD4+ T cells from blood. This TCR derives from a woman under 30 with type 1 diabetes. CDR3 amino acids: CASSGRGRWEQFF. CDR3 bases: TGTGCCAGCAGCGGCAGGGGCCGCTGGGAGCAGTTCTTC.